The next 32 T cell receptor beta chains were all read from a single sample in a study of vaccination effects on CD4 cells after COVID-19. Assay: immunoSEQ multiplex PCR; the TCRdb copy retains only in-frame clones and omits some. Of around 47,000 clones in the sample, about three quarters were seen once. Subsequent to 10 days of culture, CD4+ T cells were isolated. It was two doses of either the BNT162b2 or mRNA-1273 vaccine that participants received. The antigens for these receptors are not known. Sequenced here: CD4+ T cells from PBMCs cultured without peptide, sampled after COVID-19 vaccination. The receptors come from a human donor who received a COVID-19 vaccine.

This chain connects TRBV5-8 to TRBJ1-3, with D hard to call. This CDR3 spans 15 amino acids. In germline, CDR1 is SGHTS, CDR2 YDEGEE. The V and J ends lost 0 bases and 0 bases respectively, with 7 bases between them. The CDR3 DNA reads TGTGCCAGCAGCTTGGACCAGATCTCTGGAAACACCATATATTTT. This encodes CASSLDQISGNTIYF.

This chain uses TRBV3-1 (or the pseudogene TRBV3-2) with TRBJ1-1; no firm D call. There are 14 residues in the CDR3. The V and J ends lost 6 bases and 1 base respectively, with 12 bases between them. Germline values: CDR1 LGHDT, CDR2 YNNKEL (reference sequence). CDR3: CASSPSRRNTEAFF. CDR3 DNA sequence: TGTGCCAGCAGTCCCAGTAGAAGGAACACTGAAGCTTTCTTT.

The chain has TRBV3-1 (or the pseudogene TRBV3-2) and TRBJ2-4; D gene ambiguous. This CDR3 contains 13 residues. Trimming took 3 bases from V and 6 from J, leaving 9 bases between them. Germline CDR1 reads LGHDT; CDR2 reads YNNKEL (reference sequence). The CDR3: CASSHTGRNIQYF. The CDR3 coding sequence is TGTGCCAGCAGCCATACTGGTCGAAACATTCAGTACTTC.

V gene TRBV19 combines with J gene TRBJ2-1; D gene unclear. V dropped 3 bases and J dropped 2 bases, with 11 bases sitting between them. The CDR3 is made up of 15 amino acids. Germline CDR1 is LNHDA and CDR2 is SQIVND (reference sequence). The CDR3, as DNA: TGTGCCAGTAGTATGGGTGGGTACACCTACAATGAGCAGTTCTTC. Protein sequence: CASSMGGYTYNEQFF.

CDR3 sequence: CASSELPSGGGFF. The CDR3 DNA sequence: TGTGCCAGCAGTGAACTACCGAGCGGGGGGGGGTTCTTC. V and J are TRBV6-1 and TRBJ2-1, with 10 bases fitting TRBD2. The germline gives CDR1 MNHNS, CDR2 SASEGT. J was trimmed by 15 bases and V by 2 bases; bases with no gene match: 7. There are 13 residues in the CDR3.

CDR3 in amino acids: CATWTIHTDTQYF. The CDR3 bases are TGTGCCACCTGGACCATCCACACAGATACGCAGTATTTT. The chain carries TRBV5-4 and TRBJ2-3; D gene unclear. The CDR3 length is 13 residues. V shed 9 bases and J shed 2 bases, with 13 bases lying between them. Germline CDR1 reads SGHNT; CDR2 reads YYREEE (reference sequence).

In DNA form, the CDR3 reads TGTGCCAGCAGCTTCACTAGTAGCGGGGGCCTGCACGAGCAGTACTTC. Its protein product is CASSFTSSGGLHEQYF. The J gene is TRBJ2-7, the V gene TRBV11-2; 9 bases agree with TRBD2. This CDR3 region has 16 residues. Trimming at V came to 3 bases and at J to 5 bases, leaving 11 bases not matched to a gene. Germline V CDR1 and CDR2: SGHAT, FQNNGV.

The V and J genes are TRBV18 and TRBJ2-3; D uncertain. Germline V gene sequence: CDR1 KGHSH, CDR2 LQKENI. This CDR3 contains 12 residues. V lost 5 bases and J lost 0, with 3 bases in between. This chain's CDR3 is CASSASTDTQYF. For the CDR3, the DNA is TGTGCCAGCTCAGCTAGCACAGATACGCAGTATTTT.

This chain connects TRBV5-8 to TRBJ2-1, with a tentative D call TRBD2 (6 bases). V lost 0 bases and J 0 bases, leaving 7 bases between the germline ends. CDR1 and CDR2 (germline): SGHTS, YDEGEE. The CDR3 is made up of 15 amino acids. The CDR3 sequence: CASSLAGVSYNEQFF. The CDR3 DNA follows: TGTGCCAGCAGCTTGGCGGGAGTCTCCTACAATGAGCAGTTCTTC.

The CDR3 DNA is TGCAGTGCTAGTCCTAGGTCTGAAGCTTTCTTT. Translated: CSASPRSEAFF. The genes are TRBV20-1 and TRBJ1-1, with no clear D. Germline loops: CDR1 DFQATT, CDR2 SNEGSKA (reference sequence). Deletions cut 3 bases from V and 6 bases from J, with 8 bases between. The CDR3 totals 11 residues.

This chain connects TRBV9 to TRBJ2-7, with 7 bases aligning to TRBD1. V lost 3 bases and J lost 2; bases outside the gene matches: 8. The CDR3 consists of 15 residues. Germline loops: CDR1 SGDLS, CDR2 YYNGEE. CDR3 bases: TGTGCCAGCAGCGGAACAGGGGCCCCAACCTACGAGCAGTACTTC. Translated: CASSGTGAPTYEQYF.

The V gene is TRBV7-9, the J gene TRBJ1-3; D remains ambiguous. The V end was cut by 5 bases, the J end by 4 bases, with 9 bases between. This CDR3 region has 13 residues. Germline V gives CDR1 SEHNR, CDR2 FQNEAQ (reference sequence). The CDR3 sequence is CASSPRGGNTIYF. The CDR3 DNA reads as TGTGCCAGCAGCCCCCGTGGGGGAAACACCATATATTTT.

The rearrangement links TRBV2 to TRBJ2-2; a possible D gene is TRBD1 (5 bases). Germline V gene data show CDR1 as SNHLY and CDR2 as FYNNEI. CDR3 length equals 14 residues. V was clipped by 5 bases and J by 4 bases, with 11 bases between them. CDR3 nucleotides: TGTGCCAGCAGTCTCAAGCAGGGCACCGGGGAGCTGTTTTTT. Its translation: CASSLKQGTGELFF. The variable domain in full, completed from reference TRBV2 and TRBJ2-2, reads EPEVTQTPSHQVTQMGQEVILRCVPISNHLYFYWYRQILGQKVEFLVSFYNNEISEKSEIFDDQFSVERPDGSNFTLKIRSTKLEDSAMYFCASSLKQGTGELFFGEGSRLTVL.

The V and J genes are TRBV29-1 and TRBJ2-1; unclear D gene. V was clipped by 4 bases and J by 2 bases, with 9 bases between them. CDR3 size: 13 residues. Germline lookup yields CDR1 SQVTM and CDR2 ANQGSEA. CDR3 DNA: TGCAGCGTTGCGGATACCCCCTACAATGAGCAGTTCTTC. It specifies CSVADTPYNEQFF.

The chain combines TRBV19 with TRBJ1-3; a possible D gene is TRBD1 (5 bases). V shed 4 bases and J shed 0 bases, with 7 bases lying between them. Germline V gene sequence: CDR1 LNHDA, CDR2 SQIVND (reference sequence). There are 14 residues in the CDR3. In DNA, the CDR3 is TGTGCCAGTAGTAAAGGGACCTCTGGAAACACCATATATTTT. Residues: CASSKGTSGNTIYF.

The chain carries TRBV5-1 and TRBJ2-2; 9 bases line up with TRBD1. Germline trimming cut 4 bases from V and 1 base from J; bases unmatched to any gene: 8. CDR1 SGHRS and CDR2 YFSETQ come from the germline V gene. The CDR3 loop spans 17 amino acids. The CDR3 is CASSQRSTGGNTGELFF. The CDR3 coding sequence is TGCGCCAGCAGCCAGAGATCGACAGGGGGGAACACCGGGGAGCTGTTTTTT.

CDR3 DNA sequence: TGTGCCAGCAGCTTACTCGGAGGTCGGGGGAGGGATACGCAGTATTTT. Protein: CASSLLGGRGRDTQYF. J is TRBJ2-3 and V is TRBV7-9, with a weak D call TRBD2 (6 bases). Germline V gene data show CDR1 as SEHNR and CDR2 as FQNEAQ (reference sequence). V shed 2 bases and J shed 6 bases, with 18 bases lying between them. The CDR3 is made up of 16 amino acids.

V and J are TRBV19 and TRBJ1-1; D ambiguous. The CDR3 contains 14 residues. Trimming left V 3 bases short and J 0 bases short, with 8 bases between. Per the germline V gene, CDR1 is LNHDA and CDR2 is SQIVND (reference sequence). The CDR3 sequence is CASSIAAMNTEAFF. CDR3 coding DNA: TGTGCCAGTAGTATTGCAGCGATGAACACTGAAGCTTTCTTT.

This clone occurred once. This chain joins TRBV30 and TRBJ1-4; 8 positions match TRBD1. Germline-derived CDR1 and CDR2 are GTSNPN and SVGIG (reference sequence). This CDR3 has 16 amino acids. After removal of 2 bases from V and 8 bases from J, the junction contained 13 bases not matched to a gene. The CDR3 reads CAWSLFGAGGQEKLFF. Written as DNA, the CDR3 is TGTGCCTGGAGTCTGTTTGGGGCAGGGGGCCAGGAAAAACTGTTTTTT.

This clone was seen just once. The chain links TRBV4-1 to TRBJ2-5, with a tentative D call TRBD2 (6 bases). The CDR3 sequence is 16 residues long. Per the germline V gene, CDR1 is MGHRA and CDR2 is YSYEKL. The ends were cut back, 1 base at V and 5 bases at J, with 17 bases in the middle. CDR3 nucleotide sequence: TGCGCCAGCAGCCAAGTTGGGAGGCGGTTGAAGGAGACCCAGTACTTC. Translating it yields CASSQVGRRLKETQYF.

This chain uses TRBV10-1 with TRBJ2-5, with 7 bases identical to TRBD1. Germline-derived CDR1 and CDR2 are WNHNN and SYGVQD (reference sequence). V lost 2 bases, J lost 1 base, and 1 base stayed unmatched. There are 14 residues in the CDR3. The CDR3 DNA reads TGCGCCAGCAGTGAGCGGGACAGCCAAGAGACCCAGTACTTC. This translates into CASSERDSQETQYF.

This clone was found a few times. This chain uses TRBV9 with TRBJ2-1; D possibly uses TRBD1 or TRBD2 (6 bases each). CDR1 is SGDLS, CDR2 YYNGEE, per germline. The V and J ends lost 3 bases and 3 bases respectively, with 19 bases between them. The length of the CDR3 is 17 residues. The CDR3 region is CASSAGARMGGYNEQFF. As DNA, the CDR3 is TGTGCCAGCAGCGCGGGGGCCCGGATGGGAGGCTACAATGAGCAGTTCTTC.

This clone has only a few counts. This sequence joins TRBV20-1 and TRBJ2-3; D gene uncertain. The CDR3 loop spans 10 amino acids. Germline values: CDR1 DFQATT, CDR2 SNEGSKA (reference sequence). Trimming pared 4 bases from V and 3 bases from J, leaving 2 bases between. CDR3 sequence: CSAITDTQYF. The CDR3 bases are TGCAGTGCTATTACAGATACGCAGTATTTT.

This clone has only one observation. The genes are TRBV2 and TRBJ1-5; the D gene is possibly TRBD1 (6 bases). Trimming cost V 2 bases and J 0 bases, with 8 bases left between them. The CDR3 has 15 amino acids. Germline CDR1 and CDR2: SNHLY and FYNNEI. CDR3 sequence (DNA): TGTGCCAGCAGTGAACGGACAGCTAGCAATCAGCCCCAGCATTTT. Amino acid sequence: CASSERTASNQPQHF.

CDR3 sequence: CASSQREVGEQFF. CDR3 sequence (DNA): TGTGCCAGCAGTCAGCGGGAGGTGGGTGAGCAGTTCTTC. The chain combines TRBV12-3 or TRBV12-4 with TRBJ2-1; 9 bases align to TRBD2. Trimming cost V 5 bases and J 9 bases; bases outside gene matches: 5. This CDR3 has 13 amino acids.

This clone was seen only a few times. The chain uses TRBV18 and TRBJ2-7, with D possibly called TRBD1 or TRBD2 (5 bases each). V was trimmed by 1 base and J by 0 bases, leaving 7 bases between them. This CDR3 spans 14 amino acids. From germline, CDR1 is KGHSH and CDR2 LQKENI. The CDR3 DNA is TGTGCCAGCTCACCACAGGGGACCTCCTACGAGCAGTACTTC. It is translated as CASSPQGTSYEQYF.

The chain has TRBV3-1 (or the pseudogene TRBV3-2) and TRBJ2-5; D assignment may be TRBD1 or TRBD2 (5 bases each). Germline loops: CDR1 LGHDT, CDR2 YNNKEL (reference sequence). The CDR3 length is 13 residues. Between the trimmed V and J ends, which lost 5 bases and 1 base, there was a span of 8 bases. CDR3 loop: CASSEGTQETQYF. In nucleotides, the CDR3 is TGTGCCAGCAGCGAGGGGACCCAAGAGACCCAGTACTTC.

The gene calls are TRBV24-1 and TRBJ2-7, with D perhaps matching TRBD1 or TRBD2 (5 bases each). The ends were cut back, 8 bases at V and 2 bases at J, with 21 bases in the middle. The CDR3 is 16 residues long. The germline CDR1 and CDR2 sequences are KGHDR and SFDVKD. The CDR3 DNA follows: TGTGCCACCACAGGGACCCAAAAGGAGGCCGCCTACGAGCAGTACTTC. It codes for CATTGTQKEAAYEQYF.

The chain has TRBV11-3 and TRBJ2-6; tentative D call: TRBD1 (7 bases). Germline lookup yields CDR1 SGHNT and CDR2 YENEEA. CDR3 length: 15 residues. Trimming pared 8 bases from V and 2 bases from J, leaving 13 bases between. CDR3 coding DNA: TGTGCCAGCTCGGCAGGGGGGACTGGGGCCAACGTCCTGACTTTC. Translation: CASSAGGTGANVLTF.

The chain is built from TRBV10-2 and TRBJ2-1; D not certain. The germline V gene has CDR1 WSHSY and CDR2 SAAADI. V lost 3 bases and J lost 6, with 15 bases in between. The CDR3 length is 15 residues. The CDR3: CASSDMRLALNEQFF. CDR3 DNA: TGCGCCAGCAGTGATATGAGACTCGCGCTCAATGAGCAGTTCTTC.

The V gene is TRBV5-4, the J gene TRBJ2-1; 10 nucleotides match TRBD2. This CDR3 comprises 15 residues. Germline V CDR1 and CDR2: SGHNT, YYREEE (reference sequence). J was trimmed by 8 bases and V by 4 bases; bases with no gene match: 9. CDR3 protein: CASSIQLAGLDEQFF. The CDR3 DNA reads TGTGCCAGCAGCATTCAACTAGCGGGATTAGATGAGCAGTTCTTC. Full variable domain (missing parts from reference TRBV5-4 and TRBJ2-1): ETGVTQSPTHLIKTRGQQVTLRCSSQSGHNTVSWYQQALGQGPQFIFQYYREEENGRGNFPPRFSGLQFPNYSSELNVNALELDDSALYLCASSIQLAGLDEQFFGPGTRLTVL.

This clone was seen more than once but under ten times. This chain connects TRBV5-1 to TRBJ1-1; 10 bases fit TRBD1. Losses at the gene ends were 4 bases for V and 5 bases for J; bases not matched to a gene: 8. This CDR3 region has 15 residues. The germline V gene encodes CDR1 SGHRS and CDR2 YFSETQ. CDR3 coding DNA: TGCGCCAGCAGCCTACGGACAGGGGGACAAACTGAAGCTTTCTTT. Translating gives CASSLRTGGQTEAFF. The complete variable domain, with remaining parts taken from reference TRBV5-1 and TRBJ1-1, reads KAGVTQTPRYLIKTRGQQVTLSCSPISGHRSVSWYQQTPGQGLQFLFEYFSETQRNKGNFPGRFSGRQFSNSRSEMNVSTLELGDSALYLCASSLRTGGQTEAFFGQGTRLTVV.